Below are 8 T cell receptor beta chains sequenced from a single sample in a study of blood T cell repertoires in COVID-19. The table came from immunoSEQ multiplex PCR; TCRdb's copy has only in-frame clones and leaves some out. The sample has about 230,000 clones, about 83% seen once. Sequenced input: peripheral blood. All receptors come from a woman aged 45-65 years with acute or convalescent COVID-19.

The V and J genes are TRBV28 and TRBJ1-1; 7 nucleotides line up with TRBD1. The CDR3 length is 15 residues. Germline CDR1 MDHEN, CDR2 SYDVKM. The ends lost 8 bases at V and 4 bases at J; junction bases unmatched: 13. The DNA of the CDR3 is TGTGCCAGCGACAAAATACAGGGGTTAGGCACTGAAGCTTTCTTT. Protein product: CASDKIQGLGTEAFF.

This clone was seen a single time. DNA for the CDR3: TGTGCCAGCAGCGGGGGCGGGACAGGGGATAATTCACCCCTCCACTTT. Protein: CASSGGGTGDNSPLHF. This chain connects TRBV7-9 to TRBJ1-6, with 10 bases lining up with TRBD1. Trimming removed 5 bases from V and 5 bases from J; junction bases left unmatched: 6. Germline values: CDR1 SEHNR, CDR2 FQNEAQ (reference sequence). CDR3 length equals 16 residues.

This clone was detected once. The chain is built from TRBV27 and TRBJ2-7; D is uncertain. The CDR3 runs 13 residues. Germline lookup yields CDR1 MNHEY and CDR2 SMNVEV (reference sequence). Trimming pared 5 bases from V and 1 base from J, leaving 9 bases between. This CDR3 is CASSADRSYEQYF. As DNA, the CDR3 is TGTGCCAGCAGTGCGGATCGTTCCTACGAGCAGTACTTC.

This clone came up a few times. V and J are TRBV19 and TRBJ2-7; weak D call: TRBD2 (7 bases). The CDR3 extends over 16 amino acids. Germline lookup yields CDR1 LNHDA and CDR2 SQIVND (reference sequence). Trimming cost V 4 bases and J 0 bases, with 16 bases left between them. The DNA for the CDR3 is TGTGCCAGTAGTACCCAGGCGGGGGCAGGCTCCTACGAGCAGTACTTC. It is translated as CASSTQAGAGSYEQYF.

The chain is built from TRBV7-2 and TRBJ1-2; D is possibly TRBD1 (5 bases). Between the trimmed V and J ends, which lost 1 base and 4 bases, there was a span of 13 bases. In germline, CDR1 is SGHTA, CDR2 FQGNSA. The length of the CDR3 is 15 residues. CDR3: CASSLGVQGGYGYTF. CDR3 nucleotide sequence: TGTGCCAGCAGCTTAGGGGTGCAGGGCGGCTATGGCTACACCTTC.

The V gene is TRBV7-2, the J gene TRBJ2-7; 8 bases fit TRBD2. The length of the CDR3 is 15 residues. The junction had 11 bases not matched to a gene; V was cut back by 6 bases and J by 4 bases. Per germline, CDR1 SGHTA and CDR2 FQGNSA. The CDR3 loop is CASSEKATSVYEQYF. CDR3 nucleotide sequence: TGTGCCAGCAGTGAGAAGGCGACTAGCGTTTACGAGCAGTACTTC.

This clone showed up just a few times. The V call is TRBV5-4, the J call TRBJ2-1; perhaps TRBD2 as D (5 bases). CDR3 length: 15 residues. The ends were cut back, 4 bases at V and 8 bases at J, with 19 bases in the middle. Germline values: CDR1 SGHNT, CDR2 YYREEE (reference sequence). The CDR3 sequence is CASSNPRVNHDEQFF. The CDR3 DNA is TGTGCCAGCAGCAACCCGCGGGTAAATCACGATGAGCAGTTCTTC.

The V gene is TRBV12-3 or TRBV12-4, the J gene TRBJ1-1; a weak D match, TRBD1 (5 bases). The length of the CDR3 is 13 residues. Trimming pared 10 bases from V and 5 bases from J, leaving 17 bases between. CDR3 sequence (DNA): TGTGCCACCGGATTCCAGGGAGGAACTGAAGCTTTCTTT. Translation: CATGFQGGTEAFF.